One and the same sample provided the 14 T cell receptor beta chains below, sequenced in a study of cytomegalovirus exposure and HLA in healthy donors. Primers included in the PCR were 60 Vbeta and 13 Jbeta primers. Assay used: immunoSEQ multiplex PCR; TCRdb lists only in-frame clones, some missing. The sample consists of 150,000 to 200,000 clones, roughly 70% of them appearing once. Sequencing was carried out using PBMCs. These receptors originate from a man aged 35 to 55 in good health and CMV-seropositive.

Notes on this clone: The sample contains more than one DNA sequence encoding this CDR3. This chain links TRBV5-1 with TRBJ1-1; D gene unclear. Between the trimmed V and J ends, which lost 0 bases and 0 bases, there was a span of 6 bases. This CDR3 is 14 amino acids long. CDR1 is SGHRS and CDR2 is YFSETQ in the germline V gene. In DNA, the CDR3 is TGCGCCAGCAGCTTGGGAGGTATGAACACTGAAGCTTTCTTT. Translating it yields CASSLGGMNTEAFF.

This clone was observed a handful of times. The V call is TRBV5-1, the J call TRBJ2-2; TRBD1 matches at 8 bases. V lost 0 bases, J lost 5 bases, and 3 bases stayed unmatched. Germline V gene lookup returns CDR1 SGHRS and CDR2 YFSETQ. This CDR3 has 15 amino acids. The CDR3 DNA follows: TGCGCCAGCAGCTTGGGCAGGGGGCTAACCGGGGAGCTGTTTTTT. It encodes CASSLGRGLTGELFF.

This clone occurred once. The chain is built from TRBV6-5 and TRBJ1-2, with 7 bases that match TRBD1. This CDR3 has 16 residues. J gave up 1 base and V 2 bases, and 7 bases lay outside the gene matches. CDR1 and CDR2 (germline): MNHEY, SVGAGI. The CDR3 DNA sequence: TGTGCCAGCAGTTACCAATCCGGGACAGTTAACTATGGCTACACCTTC. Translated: CASSYQSGTVNYGYTF.

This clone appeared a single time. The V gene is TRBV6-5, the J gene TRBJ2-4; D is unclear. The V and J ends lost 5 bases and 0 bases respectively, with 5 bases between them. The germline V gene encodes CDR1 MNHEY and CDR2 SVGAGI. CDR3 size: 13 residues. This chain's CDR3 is CASSPIAKNIQYF. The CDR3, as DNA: TGTGCCAGCAGTCCCATAGCCAAAAACATTCAGTACTTC.

The CDR3 sequence is CASGLLLGSGEAFF. The CDR3 nucleotides are TGTGCTAGTGGCCTCCTCCTTGGGAGTGGAGAAGCTTTCTTT. The chain carries TRBV12-5 and TRBJ1-1; D is unresolved. CDR1 LGHNT and CDR2 FRNRAP come from the germline V gene. The CDR3 runs to 14 residues. V was clipped by 6 bases and J by 8 bases, with 19 bases between them.

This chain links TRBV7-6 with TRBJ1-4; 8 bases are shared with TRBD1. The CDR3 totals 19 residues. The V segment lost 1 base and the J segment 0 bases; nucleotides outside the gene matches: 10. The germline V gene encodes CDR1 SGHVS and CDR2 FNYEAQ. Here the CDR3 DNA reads TGTGCCAGCAGCTTAGTTTCGGGACAGGCCTTTGCAACTAATGAAAAACTGTTTTTT. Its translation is CASSLVSGQAFATNEKLFF.

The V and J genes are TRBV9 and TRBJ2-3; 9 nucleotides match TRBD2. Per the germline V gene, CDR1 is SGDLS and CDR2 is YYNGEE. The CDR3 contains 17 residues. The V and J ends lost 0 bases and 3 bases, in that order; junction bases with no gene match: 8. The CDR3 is CASSVVGAGGATDTQYF. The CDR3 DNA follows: TGTGCCAGCAGCGTAGTGGGAGCGGGGGGCGCAACAGATACGCAGTATTTT.

The CDR3 region is CASHIRVVRYEQYF. DNA of the CDR3: TGCGCCAGCCACATCAGGGTCGTTAGATACGAGCAGTACTTC. The chain recombines TRBV23-1 with TRBJ2-7; TRBD1 is a possible D gene (5 bases). TRBV23-1 is an ORF for which the function is uncertain. With 8 bases removed from V and 4 bases from J, the gap between germline ends came to 18 bases. There are 14 residues in the CDR3.

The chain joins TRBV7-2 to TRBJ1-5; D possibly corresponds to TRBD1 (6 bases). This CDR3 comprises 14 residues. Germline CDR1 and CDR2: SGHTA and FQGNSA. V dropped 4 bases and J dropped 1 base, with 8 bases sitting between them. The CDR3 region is CASSSQGSNQPQHF. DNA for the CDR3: TGTGCCAGCAGCTCGCAGGGGAGCAATCAGCCCCAGCATTTT.

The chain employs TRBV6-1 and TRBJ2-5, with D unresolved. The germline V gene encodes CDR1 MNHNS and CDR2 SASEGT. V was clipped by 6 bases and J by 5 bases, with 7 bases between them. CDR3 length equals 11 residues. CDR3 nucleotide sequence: TGTGCCAGCAGCCCCGTCGAGACCCAGTACTTC. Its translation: CASSPVETQYF.

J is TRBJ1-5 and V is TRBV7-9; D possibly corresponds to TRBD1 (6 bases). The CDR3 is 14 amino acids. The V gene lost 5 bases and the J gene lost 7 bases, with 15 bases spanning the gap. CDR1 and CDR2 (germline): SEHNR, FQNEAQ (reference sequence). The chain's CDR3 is CASSQSTGPQPQHF. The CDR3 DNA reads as TGTGCCAGCAGCCAATCGACAGGTCCCCAGCCCCAGCATTTT.

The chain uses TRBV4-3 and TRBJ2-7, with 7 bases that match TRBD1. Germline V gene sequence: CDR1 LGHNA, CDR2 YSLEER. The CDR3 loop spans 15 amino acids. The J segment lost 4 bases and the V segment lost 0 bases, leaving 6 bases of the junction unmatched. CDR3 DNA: TGCGCCAGCAGCCAAGATAGTACAGGGGCTTACGAGCAGTACTTC. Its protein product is CASSQDSTGAYEQYF.

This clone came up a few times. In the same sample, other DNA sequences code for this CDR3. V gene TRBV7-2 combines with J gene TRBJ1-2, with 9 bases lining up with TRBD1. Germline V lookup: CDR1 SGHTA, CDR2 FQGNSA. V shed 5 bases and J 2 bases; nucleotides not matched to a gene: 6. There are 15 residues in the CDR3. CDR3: CASSLSGQGNYGYTF. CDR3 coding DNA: TGTGCCAGCAGCCTAAGTGGACAGGGGAACTATGGCTACACCTTC.

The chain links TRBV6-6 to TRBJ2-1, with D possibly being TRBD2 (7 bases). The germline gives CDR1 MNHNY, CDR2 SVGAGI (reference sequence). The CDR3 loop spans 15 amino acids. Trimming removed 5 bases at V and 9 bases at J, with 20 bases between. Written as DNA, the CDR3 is TGTGCCAGCAGTCCTAGAGGGGGGGGCTTAGGTGAGCAGTTCTTC. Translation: CASSPRGGGLGEQFF.